The present T cell receptor (beta chain) was sequenced within a study of OX40 agonist ivuxolimab in advanced cancers. Study at large: Partial responses were observed in three patients, of whom one had hepatocellular carcinoma and two had cutaneous melanoma.

Trimming removed 3 bases at V and 4 bases at J, with 11 bases between. CDR1 and CDR2 (germline): SGHNT, YENEEA. The length of the CDR3 is 14 residues. Some clones are missing from TCRdb's copy, which holds only in-frame ones; the method was immunoSEQ multiplex PCR. The sample carries about 64,000 clones, about 85% recorded once. Study results and caveats: On average, CD8+ T cells had more expanded clones than CD4+. Blood T cells, both CD4+ and CD8+, expanded clonally by week 6 at 0.1 to 3.0 mg/kg.

Peripheral blood came from all dose cohorts at three timepoints. To note about this clone: Its antigen remains unknown.

The TCR comes from an adult with an advanced solid tumor such as melanoma, head and neck, liver or kidney cancer. The sample consisted of CD4+ or CD8+ T cells sorted from blood, taken in a trial of the OX40 agonist ivuxolimab. V is TRBV11-3 and J is TRBJ2-3; perhaps TRBD1 as D (6 bases). CDR3 loop: CASSFGGAADTQYF. CDR3 in DNA: TGTGCCAGCAGCTTTGGGGGCGCCGCAGATACGCAGTATTTT.